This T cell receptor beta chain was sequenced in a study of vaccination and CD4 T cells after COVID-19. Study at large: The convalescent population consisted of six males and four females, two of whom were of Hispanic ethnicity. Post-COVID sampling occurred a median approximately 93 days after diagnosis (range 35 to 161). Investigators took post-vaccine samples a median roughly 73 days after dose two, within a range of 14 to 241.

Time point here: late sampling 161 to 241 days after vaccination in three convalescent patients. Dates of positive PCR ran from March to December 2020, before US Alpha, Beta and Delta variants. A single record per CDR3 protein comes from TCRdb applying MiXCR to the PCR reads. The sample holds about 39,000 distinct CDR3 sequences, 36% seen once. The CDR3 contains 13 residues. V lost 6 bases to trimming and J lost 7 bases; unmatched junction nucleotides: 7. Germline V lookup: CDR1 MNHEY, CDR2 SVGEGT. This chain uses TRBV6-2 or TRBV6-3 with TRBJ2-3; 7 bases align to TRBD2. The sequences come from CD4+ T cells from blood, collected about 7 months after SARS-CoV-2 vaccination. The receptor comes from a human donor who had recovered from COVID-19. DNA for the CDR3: TGTGCCAGCAGGAGGACTAGTTACCATACGCAGTATTTT. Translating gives CASRRTSYHTQYF.